These 17 T cell receptor beta chains share one sample of origin, sequenced in a study of cytomegalovirus exposure and HLA in healthy donors. Use of 60 Vbeta and 13 Jbeta primers characterized the PCR. The data were produced by immunoSEQ multiplex PCR, yet TCRdb's version contains in-frame clones alone and is incomplete. The sample holds more than 150,000 clones, about 90% seen once. Sequenced sample: PBMCs. The receptors derive from a girl under three years old in good health and CMV-seronegative.

This clone has a handful of counts. The genes are TRBV11-2 and TRBJ2-3, with 14 bases that match TRBD2. Trimming removed 3 bases from V and 8 bases from J; junction bases left unmatched: 13. The CDR3 is made up of 18 amino acids. From germline, CDR1 is SGHAT and CDR2 FQNNGV. The CDR3 DNA is TGTGCCAGCAGCTTCGATTACCGACTAGCGGGGGGGCTTGTTACGCAGTATTTT. Amino acid sequence: CASSFDYRLAGGLVTQYF.

The V gene is TRBV2, the J gene TRBJ2-1; D might be TRBD1 (6 bases). V was cut by 6 bases and J by 7 bases, with 16 bases left in between. The CDR3 sequence is 14 residues long. CDR1 and CDR2 (germline): SNHLY, FYNNEI. CDR3 nucleotides: TGTGCCAGCAGCAGGGGTCCCCCGGTAAATGAGCAGTTCTTC. Translation: CASSRGPPVNEQFF.

In nucleotides, the CDR3 is TGCGCCAGCAGCTTGGGAGCCAGCACAGATACGCAGTATTTT. Its translation: CASSLGASTDTQYF. The rearrangement uses TRBV5-1 and TRBJ2-3, with D unresolved. The CDR3 is made up of 14 amino acids. Deletions cut 0 bases from V and 0 bases from J, with 5 bases between. The germline gives CDR1 SGHRS, CDR2 YFSETQ.

The chain couples TRBV4-1 to TRBJ1-1; TRBD1 might be the D (5 bases). There are 16 residues in the CDR3. Germline CDR1 reads MGHRA; CDR2 reads YSYEKL. V gave up 1 base and J gave up 1 base, with 13 bases separating them. CDR3 nucleotides: TGCGCCAGCAGCCAAGGGCCCCAGGGCGCGAACACTGAAGCTTTCTTT. Amino acids: CASSQGPQGANTEAFF.

This sequence joins TRBV6-5 and TRBJ2-3; tentative D call: TRBD1 (6 bases). Trimming took off 1 base at V and 3 bases at J, with 11 bases between the two ends. This CDR3 is 15 amino acids long. Germline CDR1 is MNHEY and CDR2 is SVGAGI. Written as DNA, the CDR3 is TGTGCCAGCAGTTACTTCCCGAGGGGGACAGATACGCAGTATTTT. Protein product: CASSYFPRGTDTQYF.

The chain has TRBV2 and TRBJ1-5; TRBD1 is a possible D gene (6 bases). Trimming left V 4 bases short and J 6 bases short, with 19 bases between. CDR3 length equals 16 residues. Germline V gives CDR1 SNHLY, CDR2 FYNNEI. The DNA for the CDR3 is TGTGCCAGCAGTGGCCGCGGGGGCCCTGAGGGTCAGCCCCAGCATTTT. Residues: CASSGRGGPEGQPQHF. Supplemented by reference TRBV2 and TRBJ1-5, the full variable domain reads EPEVTQTPSHQVTQMGQEVILRCVPISNHLYFYWYRQILGQKVEFLVSFYNNEISEKSEIFDDQFSVERPDGSNFTLKIRSTKLEDSAMYFCASSGRGGPEGQPQHFGDGTRLSIL.

The chain has TRBV4-1 and TRBJ2-1, with TRBD2 identical over 8 bases. The junction had 9 bases not matched to a gene; V was cut back by 1 base and J by 7 bases. Germline CDR1 is MGHRA and CDR2 is YSYEKL. This CDR3 has 16 residues. The chain's CDR3 is CASSQGGTSWANEQFF. Written as DNA, the CDR3 is TGCGCCAGCAGCCAAGGCGGGACTAGTTGGGCTAATGAGCAGTTCTTC.

The V gene is TRBV7-9, the J gene TRBJ2-7; TRBD1 matches at 8 bases. Germline CDR1 is SEHNR and CDR2 is FQNEAQ (reference sequence). This CDR3 is built from 13 residues. With 4 bases clipped from V and 5 bases from J, the junction kept 4 bases outside the gene matches. The CDR3 is CASSSQGANEQYF. The CDR3 region has the DNA TGTGCCAGCAGCTCCCAGGGGGCCAACGAGCAGTACTTC. The full variable domain, rest sourced from reference TRBV7-9 and TRBJ2-7, is DTGVSQNPRHKITKRGQNVTFRCDPISEHNRLYWYRQTLGQGPEFLTYFQNEAQLEKSRLLSDRFSAERPKGSFSTLEIQRTEQGDSAMYLCASSSQGANEQYFGPGTRLTVT.

The chain joins TRBV9 to TRBJ2-7; D is perhaps TRBD2 (5 bases). The CDR3 totals 15 residues. Germline V gene sequence: CDR1 SGDLS, CDR2 YYNGEE. The germline V and J ends were trimmed by 0 bases and 4 bases, with 14 bases remaining between them. CDR3 in DNA: TGTGCCAGCAGCGTAGATCAGGACTTCACGTACGAGCAGTACTTC. Encoded protein: CASSVDQDFTYEQYF.

CDR3 loop: CASSLGTNSYEQYF. In DNA form, the CDR3 reads TGTGCCAGCAGCTTGGGGACTAACTCCTACGAGCAGTACTTC. V usage is TRBV5-4 and J usage is TRBJ2-5, with D possibly TRBD2 on 6 matching bases. The tail of the sequence fits TRBJ2-7 better, so the J call may be wrong. This CDR3 contains 14 residues. The germline CDR1 and CDR2 sequences are SGHNT and YYREEE (reference sequence).

The chain is built from TRBV2 and TRBJ2-7; 7 nucleotides match TRBD1. Germline V gives CDR1 SNHLY, CDR2 FYNNEI. The length of the CDR3 is 16 residues. The trim removed 7 bases at V and 1 base at J, leaving 13 bases unmatched. CDR3 bases: TGTGCCAGCACCCCACCCTTAGGGGACAGTTCCTACGAGCAGTACTTC. Translated, it gives CASTPPLGDSSYEQYF.

The chain combines TRBV5-1 with TRBJ1-6; TRBD1 agrees at 11 bases. The V gene end was trimmed by 2 bases and the J gene end by 9 bases; junction bases not matched to a gene: 1. Germline V CDR1 and CDR2: SGHRS, YFSETQ. CDR3 size: 14 residues. CDR3 in amino acids: CASSLGTGGSPLHF. In DNA, the CDR3 is TGCGCCAGCAGCTTAGGGACAGGGGGTTCACCCCTCCACTTT.

The CDR3 sequence: CSVRGRARDTQYF. In DNA form, the CDR3 reads TGCAGCGTGAGGGGGCGGGCGAGAGATACGCAGTATTTT. The chain carries TRBV29-1 and TRBJ2-3; 7 bases line up with TRBD1. V was clipped by 6 bases and J by 5 bases; unmatched bases: 8. In germline, CDR1 is SQVTM, CDR2 ANQGSEA. This CDR3 spans 13 amino acids.

The genes are TRBV6-5 and TRBJ2-1; no reliable D call. There are 14 residues in the CDR3. V lost 4 bases to trimming and J lost 0 bases, with 7 bases between them. Germline V gives CDR1 MNHEY, CDR2 SVGAGI. The CDR3 region is CASSSESSYNEQFF. In nucleotides, the CDR3 is TGTGCCAGCAGTTCGGAGAGCTCCTACAATGAGCAGTTCTTC.

This chain uses TRBV5-1 with TRBJ2-1; 12 bases are shared with TRBD2. Germline trimming cut 4 bases from V and 6 bases from J; bases unmatched to any gene: 2. Germline assignment: CDR1 SGHRS and CDR2 YFSETQ. CDR3 size: 14 residues. CDR3 bases: TGCGCCAGCAGCCAACTAGCGGGGGGCAATGAGCAGTTCTTC. It is translated as CASSQLAGGNEQFF. The entire variable domain, with the rest obtained from reference TRBV5-1 and TRBJ2-1, is as follows: KAGVTQTPRYLIKTRGQQVTLSCSPISGHRSVSWYQQTPGQGLQFLFEYFSETQRNKGNFPGRFSGRQFSNSRSEMNVSTLELGDSALYLCASSQLAGGNEQFFGPGTRLTVL.

This chain uses TRBV2 with TRBJ1-6; TRBD1 might be the D (5 bases). The ends were cut back, 7 bases at V and 6 bases at J, with 16 bases in the middle. There are 15 residues in the CDR3. From germline, CDR1 is SNHLY and CDR2 FYNNEI. The CDR3 nucleotides read TGTGCCAGCAAAAAGGAAACACAGGCTAATTCACCCCTCCACTTT. This translates into CASKKETQANSPLHF.

This clone was seen only once. Because it lacks the conserved phenylalanine or tryptophan at the end, this CDR3 is likely a read error. The chain joins TRBV7-9 to TRBJ1-2; TRBD1 agrees at 9 bases. The V and J ends lost 5 bases and 2 bases, in that order; junction bases with no gene match: 12. In germline, CDR1 is SEHNR, CDR2 FQNEAQ (reference sequence). The CDR3 totals 17 residues. The CDR3 reads CASSPPKTGGENYGYTV. The DNA for the CDR3 is TGTGCCAGCAGCCCACCTAAGACAGGGGGGGAGAACTATGGCTACACCGTC.